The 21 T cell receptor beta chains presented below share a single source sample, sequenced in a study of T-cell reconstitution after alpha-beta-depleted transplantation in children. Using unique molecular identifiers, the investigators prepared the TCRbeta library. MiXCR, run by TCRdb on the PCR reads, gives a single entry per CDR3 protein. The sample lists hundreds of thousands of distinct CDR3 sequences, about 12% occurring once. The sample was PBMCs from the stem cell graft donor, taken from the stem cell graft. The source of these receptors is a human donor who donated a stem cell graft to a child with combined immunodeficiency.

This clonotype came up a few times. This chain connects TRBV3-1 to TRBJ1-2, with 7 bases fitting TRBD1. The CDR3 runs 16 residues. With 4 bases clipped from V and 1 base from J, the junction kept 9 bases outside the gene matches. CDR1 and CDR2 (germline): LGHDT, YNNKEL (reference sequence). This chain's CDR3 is CASSPVRTGVNYGYTF. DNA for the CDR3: TGTGCCAGCAGCCCAGTAAGGACAGGAGTTAACTATGGCTACACCTTC.

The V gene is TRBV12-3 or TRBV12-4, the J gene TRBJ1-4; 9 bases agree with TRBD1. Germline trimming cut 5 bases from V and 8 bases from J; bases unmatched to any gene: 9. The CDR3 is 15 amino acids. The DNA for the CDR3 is TGTGCCAGCAGTGTCCCCGGGACAGGGAAAGAAAAACTGTTTTTT. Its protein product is CASSVPGTGKEKLFF.

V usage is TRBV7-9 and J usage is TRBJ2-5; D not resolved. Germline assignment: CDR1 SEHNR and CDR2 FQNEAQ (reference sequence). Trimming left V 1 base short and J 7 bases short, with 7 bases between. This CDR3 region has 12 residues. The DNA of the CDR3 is TGTGCCAGCAGCTTAGGGCGATGGACCCAGTACTTC. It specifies CASSLGRWTQYF.

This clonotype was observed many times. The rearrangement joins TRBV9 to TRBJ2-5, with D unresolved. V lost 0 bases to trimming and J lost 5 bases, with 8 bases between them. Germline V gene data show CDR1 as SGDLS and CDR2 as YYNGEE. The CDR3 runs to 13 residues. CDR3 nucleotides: TGTGCCAGCAGCGTAGATTACGGGGAGACCCAGTACTTC. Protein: CASSVDYGETQYF.

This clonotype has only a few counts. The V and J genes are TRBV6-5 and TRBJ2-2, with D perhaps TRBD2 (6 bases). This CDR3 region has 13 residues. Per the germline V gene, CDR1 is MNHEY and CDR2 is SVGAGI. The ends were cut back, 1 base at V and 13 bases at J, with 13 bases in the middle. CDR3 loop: CASSYLEGTWLFF. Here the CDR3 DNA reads TGTGCCAGCAGTTACTTGGAGGGGACCTGGCTGTTTTTT.

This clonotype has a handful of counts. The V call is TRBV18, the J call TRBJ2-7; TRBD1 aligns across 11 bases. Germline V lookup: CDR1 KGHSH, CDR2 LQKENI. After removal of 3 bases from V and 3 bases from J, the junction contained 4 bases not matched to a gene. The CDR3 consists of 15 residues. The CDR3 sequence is CASSPGQGGVYEQYF. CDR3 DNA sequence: TGTGCCAGCTCACCGGGACAGGGGGGTGTCTACGAGCAGTACTTC.

CDR3 sequence (DNA): TGTGCCAGCTCACCATGGCAGGGGAAAGTCTACGAGCAGTACTTC. It encodes CASSPWQGKVYEQYF. This chain links TRBV18 with TRBJ2-7; TRBD1 might be the D (6 bases). This CDR3 spans 15 amino acids. V shed 2 bases and J shed 3 bases, with 14 bases lying between them. CDR1 and CDR2 from the germline V gene are KGHSH and LQKENI.

The CDR3 sequence is CSAPAWEGVNTGELFF. The CDR3 nucleotides read TGCAGCGCCCCGGCTTGGGAAGGGGTGAACACCGGGGAGCTGTTTTTT. V usage is TRBV29-1 and J usage is TRBJ2-2, with D possibly TRBD1 on 5 matching bases. Looked up from germline, CDR1 is SQVTM and CDR2 is ANQGSEA. This CDR3 has 16 amino acids. With 7 bases removed from V and 1 base from J, the gap between germline ends came to 19 bases.

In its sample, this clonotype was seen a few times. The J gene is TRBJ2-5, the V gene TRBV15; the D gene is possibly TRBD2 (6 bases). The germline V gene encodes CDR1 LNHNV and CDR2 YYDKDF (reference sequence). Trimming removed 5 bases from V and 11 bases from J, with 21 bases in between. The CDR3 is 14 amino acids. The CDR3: CATSLGPGVRSQYF. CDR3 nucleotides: TGTGCCACCAGCTTGGGCCCGGGGGTAAGAAGTCAGTACTTC.

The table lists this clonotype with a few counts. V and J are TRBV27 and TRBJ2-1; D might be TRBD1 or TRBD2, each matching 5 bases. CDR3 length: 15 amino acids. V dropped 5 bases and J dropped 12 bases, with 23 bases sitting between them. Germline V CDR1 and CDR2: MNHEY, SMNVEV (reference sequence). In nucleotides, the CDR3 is TGTGCCAGCAGTCCTAGTCTACAGAGGGGCTCTCGGCAGTTCTTC. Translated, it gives CASSPSLQRGSRQFF.

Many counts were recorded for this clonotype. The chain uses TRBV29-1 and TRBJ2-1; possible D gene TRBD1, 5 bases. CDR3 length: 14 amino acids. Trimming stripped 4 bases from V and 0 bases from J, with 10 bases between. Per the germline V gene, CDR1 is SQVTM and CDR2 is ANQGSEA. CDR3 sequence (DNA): TGCAGCGTTGTAAGGGGCGGCTCCTACAATGAGCAGTTCTTC. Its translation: CSVVRGGSYNEQFF.

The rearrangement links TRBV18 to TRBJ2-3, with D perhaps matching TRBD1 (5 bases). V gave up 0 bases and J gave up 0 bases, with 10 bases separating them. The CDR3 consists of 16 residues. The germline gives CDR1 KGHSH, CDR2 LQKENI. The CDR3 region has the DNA TGTGCCAGCTCACCACCGTCAGGGCCGAGCACAGATACGCAGTATTTT. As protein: CASSPPSGPSTDTQYF.

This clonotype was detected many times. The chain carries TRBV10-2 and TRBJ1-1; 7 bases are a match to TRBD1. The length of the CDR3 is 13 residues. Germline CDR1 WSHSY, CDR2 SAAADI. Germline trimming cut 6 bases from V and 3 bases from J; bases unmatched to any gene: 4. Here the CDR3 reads CASRGQPHTEAFF. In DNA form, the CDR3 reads TGCGCCAGCAGGGGACAGCCCCACACTGAAGCTTTCTTT.

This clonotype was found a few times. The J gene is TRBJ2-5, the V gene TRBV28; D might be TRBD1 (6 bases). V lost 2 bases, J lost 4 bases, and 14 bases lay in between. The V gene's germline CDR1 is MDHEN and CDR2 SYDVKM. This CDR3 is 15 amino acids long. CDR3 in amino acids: CASSLRAGVRETQYF. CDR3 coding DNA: TGTGCCAGCAGTTTACGAGCAGGGGTACGAGAGACCCAGTACTTC.

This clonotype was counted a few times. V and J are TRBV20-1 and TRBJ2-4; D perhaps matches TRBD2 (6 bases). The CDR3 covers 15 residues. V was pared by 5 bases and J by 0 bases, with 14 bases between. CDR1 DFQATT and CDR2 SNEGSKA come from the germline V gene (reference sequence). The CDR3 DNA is TGCAGTGCTGGCGACTCGGGGGTAGCCAAAAACATTCAGTACTTC. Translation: CSAGDSGVAKNIQYF.

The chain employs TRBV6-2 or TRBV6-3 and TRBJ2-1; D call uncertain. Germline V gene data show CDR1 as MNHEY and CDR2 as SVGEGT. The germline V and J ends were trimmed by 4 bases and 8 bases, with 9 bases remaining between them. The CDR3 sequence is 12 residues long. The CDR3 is CASSLEGHEQFF. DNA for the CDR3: TGTGCCAGCAGTTTAGAAGGCCATGAGCAGTTCTTC.

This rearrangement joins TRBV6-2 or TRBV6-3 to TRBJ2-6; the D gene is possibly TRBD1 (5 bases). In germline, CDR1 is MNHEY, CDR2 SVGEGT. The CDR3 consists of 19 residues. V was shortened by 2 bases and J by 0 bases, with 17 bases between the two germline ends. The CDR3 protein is CASSYSYRAGHSGANVLTF. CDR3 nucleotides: TGTGCCAGCAGTTACAGTTATCGGGCAGGACACTCTGGGGCCAACGTCCTGACTTTC.

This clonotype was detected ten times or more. CDR3 region: CAISAPGQGDQETQYF. The CDR3 nucleotides read TGTGCCATCAGTGCCCCGGGACAGGGTGACCAAGAGACCCAGTACTTC. The V call is TRBV10-3, the J call TRBJ2-5; 9 bases map to TRBD1. V gave up 4 bases and J gave up 0 bases; unmatched junction bases: 6. CDR1 ENHRY and CDR2 SYGVKD come from the germline V gene. CDR3 size: 16 residues.

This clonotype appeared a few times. Written as DNA, the CDR3 is TGTGCCAGCAGTCGGGACAGGGGCTACTACGAGCAGTACTTC. As protein: CASSRDRGYYEQYF. This sequence joins TRBV6-1 and TRBJ2-7; 10 positions agree with TRBD1. The V segment lost 5 bases and the J segment 3 bases; nucleotides outside the gene matches: 4. The length of the CDR3 is 14 residues. In germline, CDR1 is MNHNS, CDR2 SASEGT.

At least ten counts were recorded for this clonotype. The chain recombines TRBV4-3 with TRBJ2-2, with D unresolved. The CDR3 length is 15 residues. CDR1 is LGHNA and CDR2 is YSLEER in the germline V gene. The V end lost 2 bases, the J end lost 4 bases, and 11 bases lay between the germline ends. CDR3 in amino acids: CASSQLLAGTGELFF. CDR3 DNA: TGCGCCAGCAGCCAACTCCTGGCAGGCACCGGGGAGCTGTTTTTT.

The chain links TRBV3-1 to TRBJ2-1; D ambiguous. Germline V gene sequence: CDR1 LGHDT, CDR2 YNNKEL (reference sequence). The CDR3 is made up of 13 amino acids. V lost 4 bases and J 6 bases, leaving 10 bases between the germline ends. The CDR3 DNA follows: TGTGCCAGCAGCCTCCACGAGTCCAATGAGCAGTTCTTC. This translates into CASSLHESNEQFF.